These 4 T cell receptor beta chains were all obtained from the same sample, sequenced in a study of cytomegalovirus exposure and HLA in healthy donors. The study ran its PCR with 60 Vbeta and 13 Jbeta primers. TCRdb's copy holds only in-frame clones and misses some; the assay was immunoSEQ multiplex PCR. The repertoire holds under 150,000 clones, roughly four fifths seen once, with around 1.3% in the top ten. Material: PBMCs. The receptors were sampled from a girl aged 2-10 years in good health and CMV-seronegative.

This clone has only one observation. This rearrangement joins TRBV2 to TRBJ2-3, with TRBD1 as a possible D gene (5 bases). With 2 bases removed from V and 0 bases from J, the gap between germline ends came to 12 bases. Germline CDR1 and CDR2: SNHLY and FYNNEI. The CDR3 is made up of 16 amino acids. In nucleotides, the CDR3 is TGTGCCAGCAGTGAAACCAGGGTTTGGAGCACAGATACGCAGTATTTT. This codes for CASSETRVWSTDTQYF.

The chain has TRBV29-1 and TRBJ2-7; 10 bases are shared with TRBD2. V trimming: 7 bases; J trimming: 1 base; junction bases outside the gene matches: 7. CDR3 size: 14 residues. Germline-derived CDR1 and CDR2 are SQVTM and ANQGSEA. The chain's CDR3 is CSAAGTSESYEQYF. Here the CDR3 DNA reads TGCAGCGCCGCCGGGACTAGCGAGTCCTACGAGCAGTACTTC.

This CDR3 is CASVGYGTGPDNEQFF. CDR3 in DNA: TGTGCCAGCGTCGGTTACGGGACAGGGCCGGACAATGAGCAGTTCTTC. This rearrangement joins TRBV25-1 to TRBJ2-1, with TRBD1 matching 9 bases. Germline CDR1 MGHDK, CDR2 SYGVNS. CDR3 length equals 16 residues. The V gene end was trimmed by 8 bases and the J gene end by 5 bases; junction bases not matched to a gene: 13.

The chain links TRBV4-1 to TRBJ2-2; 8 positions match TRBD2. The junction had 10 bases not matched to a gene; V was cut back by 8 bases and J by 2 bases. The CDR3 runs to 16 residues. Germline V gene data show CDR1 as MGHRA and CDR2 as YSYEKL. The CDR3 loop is CASLGGGRKNTGELFF. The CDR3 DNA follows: TGCGCCAGCCTTGGAGGCGGGAGGAAAAACACCGGGGAGCTGTTTTTT.